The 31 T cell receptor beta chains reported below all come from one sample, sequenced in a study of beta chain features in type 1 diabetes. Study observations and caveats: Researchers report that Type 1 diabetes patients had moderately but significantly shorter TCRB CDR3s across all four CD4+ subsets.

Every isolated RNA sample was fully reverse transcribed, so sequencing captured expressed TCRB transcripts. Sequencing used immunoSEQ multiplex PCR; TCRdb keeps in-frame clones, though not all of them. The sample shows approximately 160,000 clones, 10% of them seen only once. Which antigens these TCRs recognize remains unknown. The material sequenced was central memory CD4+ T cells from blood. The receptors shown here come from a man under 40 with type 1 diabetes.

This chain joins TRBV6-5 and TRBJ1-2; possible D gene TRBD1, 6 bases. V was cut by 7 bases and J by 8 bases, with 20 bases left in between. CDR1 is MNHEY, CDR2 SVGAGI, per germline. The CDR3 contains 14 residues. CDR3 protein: CASNLRGGPGGYTF. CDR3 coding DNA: TGTGCCAGCAACTTAAGGGGGGGCCCGGGCGGCTACACCTTC.

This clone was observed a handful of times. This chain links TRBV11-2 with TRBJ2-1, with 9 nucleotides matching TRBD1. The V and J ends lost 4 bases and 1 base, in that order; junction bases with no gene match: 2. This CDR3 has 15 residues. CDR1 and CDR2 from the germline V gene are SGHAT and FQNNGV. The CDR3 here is CASSSGTGSYNEQFF. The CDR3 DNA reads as TGTGCCAGCAGCTCCGGGACAGGGTCCTACAATGAGCAGTTCTTC.

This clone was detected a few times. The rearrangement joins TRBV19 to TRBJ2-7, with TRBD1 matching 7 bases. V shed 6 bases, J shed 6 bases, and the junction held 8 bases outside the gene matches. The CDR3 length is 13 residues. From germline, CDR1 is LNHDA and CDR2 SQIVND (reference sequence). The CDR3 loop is CASSSRQGREQYF. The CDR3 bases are TGTGCCAGTAGCTCAAGACAGGGACGCGAGCAGTACTTC. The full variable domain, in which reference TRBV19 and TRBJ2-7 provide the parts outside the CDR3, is DGGITQSPKYLFRKEGQNVTLSCEQNLNHDAMYWYRQDPGQGLRLIYYSQIVNDFQKGDIAEGYSVSREKKESFPLTVTSAQKNPTAFYLCASSSRQGREQYFGPGTRLTVT.

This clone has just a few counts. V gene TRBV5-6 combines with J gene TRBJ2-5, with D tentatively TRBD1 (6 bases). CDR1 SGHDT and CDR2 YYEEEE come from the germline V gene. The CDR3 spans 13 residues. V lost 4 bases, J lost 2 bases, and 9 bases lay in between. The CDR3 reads CASSPGTQETQYF. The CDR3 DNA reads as TGTGCCAGCAGCCCGGGGACACAAGAGACCCAGTACTTC. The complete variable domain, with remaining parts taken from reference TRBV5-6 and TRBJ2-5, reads DAGVTQSPTHLIKTRGQQVTLRCSPKSGHDTVSWYQQALGQGPQFIFQYYEEEERQRGNFPDRFSGHQFPNYSSELNVNALLLGDSALYLCASSPGTQETQYFGPGTRLLVL.

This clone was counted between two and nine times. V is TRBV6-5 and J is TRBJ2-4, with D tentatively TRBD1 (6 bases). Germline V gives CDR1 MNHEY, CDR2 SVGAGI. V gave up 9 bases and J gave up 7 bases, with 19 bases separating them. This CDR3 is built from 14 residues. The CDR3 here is CASVNRQEGNIQYF. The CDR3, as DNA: TGTGCCAGTGTCAATAGACAGGAAGGTAACATTCAGTACTTC.

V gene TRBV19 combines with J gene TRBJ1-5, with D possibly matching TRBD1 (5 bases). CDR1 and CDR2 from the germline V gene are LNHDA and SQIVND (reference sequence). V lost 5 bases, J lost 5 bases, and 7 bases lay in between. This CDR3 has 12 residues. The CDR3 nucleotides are TGTGCCAGTAGTGACAGTCATCAGCCCCAGCATTTT. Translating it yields CASSDSHQPQHF.

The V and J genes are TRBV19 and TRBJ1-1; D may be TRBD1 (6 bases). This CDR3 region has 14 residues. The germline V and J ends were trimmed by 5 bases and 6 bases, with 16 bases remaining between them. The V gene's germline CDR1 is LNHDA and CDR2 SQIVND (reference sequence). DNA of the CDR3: TGTGCCAGTAGTGCAGACAGGAGAATCCCTGAAGCTTTCTTT. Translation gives CASSADRRIPEAFF. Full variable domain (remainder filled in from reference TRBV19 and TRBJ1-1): DGGITQSPKYLFRKEGQNVTLSCEQNLNHDAMYWYRQDPGQGLRLIYYSQIVNDFQKGDIAEGYSVSREKKESFPLTVTSAQKNPTAFYLCASSADRRIPEAFFGQGTRLTVV.

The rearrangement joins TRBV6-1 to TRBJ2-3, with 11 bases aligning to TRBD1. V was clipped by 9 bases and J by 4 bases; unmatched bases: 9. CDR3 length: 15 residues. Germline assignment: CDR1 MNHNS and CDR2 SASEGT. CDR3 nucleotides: TGTGCCAGTAAAAGGACAGGGGGCTTAGCAGATACGCAGTATTTT. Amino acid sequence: CASKRTGGLADTQYF.

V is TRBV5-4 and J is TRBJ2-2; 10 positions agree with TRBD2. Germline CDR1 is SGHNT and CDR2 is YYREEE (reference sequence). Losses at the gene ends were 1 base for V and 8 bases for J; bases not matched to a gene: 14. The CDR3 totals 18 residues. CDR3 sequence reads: CASSLSTSGIQRAGELFF. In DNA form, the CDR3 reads TGTGCCAGCAGCTTGTCTACTAGCGGGATTCAGAGAGCTGGGGAGCTGTTTTTT.

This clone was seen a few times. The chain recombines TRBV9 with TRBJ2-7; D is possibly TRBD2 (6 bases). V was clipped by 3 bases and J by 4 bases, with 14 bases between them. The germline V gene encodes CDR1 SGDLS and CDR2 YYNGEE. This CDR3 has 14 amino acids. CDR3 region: CASSAAGTSYEQYF. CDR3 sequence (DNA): TGTGCCAGCAGCGCGGCCGGGACTTCTTACGAGCAGTACTTC.

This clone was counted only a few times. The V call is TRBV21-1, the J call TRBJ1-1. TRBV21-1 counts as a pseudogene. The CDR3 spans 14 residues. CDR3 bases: TGTGCCACCCAGGAGCGGGGTAACCGGACTGAAGCTTTCTTT. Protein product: CATQERGNRTEAFF.

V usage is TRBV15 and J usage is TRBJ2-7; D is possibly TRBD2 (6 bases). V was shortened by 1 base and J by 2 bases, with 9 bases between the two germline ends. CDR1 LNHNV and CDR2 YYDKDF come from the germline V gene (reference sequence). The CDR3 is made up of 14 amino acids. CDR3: CATSRGDWTYEQYF. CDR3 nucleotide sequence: TGTGCCACCAGCAGAGGGGACTGGACCTACGAGCAGTACTTC.

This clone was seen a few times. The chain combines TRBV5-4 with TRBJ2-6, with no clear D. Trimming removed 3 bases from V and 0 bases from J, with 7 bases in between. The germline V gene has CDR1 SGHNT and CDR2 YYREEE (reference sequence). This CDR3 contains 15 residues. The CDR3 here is CASSSTDSGANVLTF. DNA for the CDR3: TGTGCCAGCAGCTCGACTGACTCTGGGGCCAACGTCCTGACTTTC. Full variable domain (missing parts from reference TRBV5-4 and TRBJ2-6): ETGVTQSPTHLIKTRGQQVTLRCSSQSGHNTVSWYQQALGQGPQFIFQYYREEENGRGNFPPRFSGLQFPNYSSELNVNALELDDSALYLCASSSTDSGANVLTFGAGSRLTVL.

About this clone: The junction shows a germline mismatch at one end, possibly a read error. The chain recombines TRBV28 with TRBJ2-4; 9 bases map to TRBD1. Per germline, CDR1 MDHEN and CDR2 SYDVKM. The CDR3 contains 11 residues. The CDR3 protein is CASRNRDRAIF. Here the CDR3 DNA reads TGTGCCAGCCGAAACCGGGACAGGGCGATCTTC.

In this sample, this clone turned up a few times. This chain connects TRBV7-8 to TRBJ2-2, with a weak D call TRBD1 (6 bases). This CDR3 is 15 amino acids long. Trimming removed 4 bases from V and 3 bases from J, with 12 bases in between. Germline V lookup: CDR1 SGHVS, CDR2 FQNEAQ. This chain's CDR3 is CASSSSGVHTGELFF. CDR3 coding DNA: TGTGCCAGCAGCTCCTCAGGGGTTCACACCGGGGAGCTGTTTTTT.

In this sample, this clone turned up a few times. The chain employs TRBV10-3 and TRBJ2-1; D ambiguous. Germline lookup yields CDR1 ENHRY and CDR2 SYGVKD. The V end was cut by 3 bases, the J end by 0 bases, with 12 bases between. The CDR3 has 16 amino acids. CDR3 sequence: CAISDPAKSSYNEQFF. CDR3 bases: TGTGCCATCAGTGACCCCGCTAAGAGCTCCTACAATGAGCAGTTCTTC.

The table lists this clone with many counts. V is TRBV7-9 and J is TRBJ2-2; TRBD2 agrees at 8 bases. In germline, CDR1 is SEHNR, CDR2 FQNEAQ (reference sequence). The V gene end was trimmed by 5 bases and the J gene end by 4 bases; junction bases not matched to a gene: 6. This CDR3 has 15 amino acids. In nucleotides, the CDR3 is TGTGCCAGCAGCGCACCGCTAGCGGGCACCGGGGAGCTGTTTTTT. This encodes CASSAPLAGTGELFF.

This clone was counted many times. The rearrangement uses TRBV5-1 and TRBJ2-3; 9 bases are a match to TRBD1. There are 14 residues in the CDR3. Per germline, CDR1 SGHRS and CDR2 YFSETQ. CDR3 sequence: CATRTGQGTDTQYF. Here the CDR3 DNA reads TGCGCGACCCGGACCGGACAGGGGACAGATACGCAGTATTTT.

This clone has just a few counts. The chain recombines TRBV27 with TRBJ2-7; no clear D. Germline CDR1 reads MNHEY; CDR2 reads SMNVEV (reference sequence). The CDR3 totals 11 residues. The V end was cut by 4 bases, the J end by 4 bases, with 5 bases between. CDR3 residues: CASSSGYEQYF. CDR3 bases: TGTGCCAGCAGTTCGGGTTACGAGCAGTACTTC.

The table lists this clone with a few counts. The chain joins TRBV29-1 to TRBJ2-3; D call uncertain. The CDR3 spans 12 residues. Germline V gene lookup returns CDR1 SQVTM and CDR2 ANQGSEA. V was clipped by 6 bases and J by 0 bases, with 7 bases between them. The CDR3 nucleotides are TGCAGCGTCGATACTAGCACAGATACGCAGTATTTT. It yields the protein CSVDTSTDTQYF.

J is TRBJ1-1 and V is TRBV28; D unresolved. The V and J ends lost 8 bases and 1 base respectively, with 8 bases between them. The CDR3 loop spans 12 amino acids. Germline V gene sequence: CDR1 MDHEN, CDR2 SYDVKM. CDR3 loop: CASGEGNTEAFF. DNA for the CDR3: TGTGCCAGCGGAGAAGGGAACACTGAAGCTTTCTTT.

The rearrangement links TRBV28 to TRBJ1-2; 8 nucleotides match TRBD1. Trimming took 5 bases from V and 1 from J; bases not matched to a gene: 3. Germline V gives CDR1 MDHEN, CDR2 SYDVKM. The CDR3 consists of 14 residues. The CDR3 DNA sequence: TGTGCCAGCAGTCAGGGACAGGTTAACTATGGCTACACCTTC. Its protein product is CASSQGQVNYGYTF.

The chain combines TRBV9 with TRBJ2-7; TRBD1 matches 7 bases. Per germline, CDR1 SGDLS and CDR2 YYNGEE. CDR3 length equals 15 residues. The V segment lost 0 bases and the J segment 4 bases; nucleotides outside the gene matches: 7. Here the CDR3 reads CASSVEGGAGYEQYF. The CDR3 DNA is TGTGCCAGCAGCGTAGAAGGGGGCGCTGGTTACGAGCAGTACTTC.

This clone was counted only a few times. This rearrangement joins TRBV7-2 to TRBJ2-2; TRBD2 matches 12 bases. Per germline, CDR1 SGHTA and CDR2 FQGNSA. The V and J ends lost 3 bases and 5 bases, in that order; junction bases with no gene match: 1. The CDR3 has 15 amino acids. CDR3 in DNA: TGTGCCAGCAGCTTTACTAGCGGGAGGACCGGGGAGCTGTTTTTT. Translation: CASSFTSGRTGELFF.

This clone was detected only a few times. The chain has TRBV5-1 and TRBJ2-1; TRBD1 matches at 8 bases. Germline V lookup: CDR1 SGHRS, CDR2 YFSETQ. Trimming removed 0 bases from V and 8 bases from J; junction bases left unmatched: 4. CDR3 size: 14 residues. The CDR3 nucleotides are TGCGCCAGCAGCTTGGGACAGGGGCGAGATGAGCAGTTCTTC. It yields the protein CASSLGQGRDEQFF.

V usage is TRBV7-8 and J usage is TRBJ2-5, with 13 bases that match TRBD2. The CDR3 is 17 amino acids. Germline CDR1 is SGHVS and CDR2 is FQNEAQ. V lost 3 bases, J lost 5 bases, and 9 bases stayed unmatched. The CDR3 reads CASSFWGLAGIRETQYF. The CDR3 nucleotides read TGTGCCAGCAGCTTTTGGGGACTAGCGGGAATCAGGGAGACCCAGTACTTC.

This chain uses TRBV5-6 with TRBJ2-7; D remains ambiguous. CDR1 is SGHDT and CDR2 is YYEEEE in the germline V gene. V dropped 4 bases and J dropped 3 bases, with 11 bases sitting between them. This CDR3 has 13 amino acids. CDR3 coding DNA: TGTGCCAGCAGCCTGACCTCTAGCTACGAGCAGTACTTC. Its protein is CASSLTSSYEQYF. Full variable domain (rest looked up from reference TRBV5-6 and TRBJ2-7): DAGVTQSPTHLIKTRGQQVTLRCSPKSGHDTVSWYQQALGQGPQFIFQYYEEEERQRGNFPDRFSGHQFPNYSSELNVNALLLGDSALYLCASSLTSSYEQYFGPGTRLTVT.

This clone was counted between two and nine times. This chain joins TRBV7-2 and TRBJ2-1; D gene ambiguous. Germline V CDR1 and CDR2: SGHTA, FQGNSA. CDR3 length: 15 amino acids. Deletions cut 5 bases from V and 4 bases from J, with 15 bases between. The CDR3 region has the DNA TGTGCCAGCAGCCCGAATCCCGCACAGTACAATGAGCAGTTCTTC. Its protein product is CASSPNPAQYNEQFF.

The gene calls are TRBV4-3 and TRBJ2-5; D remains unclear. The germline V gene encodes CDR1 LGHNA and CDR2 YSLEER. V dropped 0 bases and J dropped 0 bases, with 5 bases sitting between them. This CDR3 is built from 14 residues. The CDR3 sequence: CASSQDLDQETQYF. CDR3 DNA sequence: TGCGCCAGCAGCCAAGATCTAGACCAAGAGACCCAGTACTTC.

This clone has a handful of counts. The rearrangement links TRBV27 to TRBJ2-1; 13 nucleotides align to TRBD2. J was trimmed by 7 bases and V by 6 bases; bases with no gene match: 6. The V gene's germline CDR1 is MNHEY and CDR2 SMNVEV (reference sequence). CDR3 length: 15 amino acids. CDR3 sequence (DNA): TGTGCCAGCAGCTTTACTAGCGGGAGGGATAATGAGCAGTTCTTC. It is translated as CASSFTSGRDNEQFF.

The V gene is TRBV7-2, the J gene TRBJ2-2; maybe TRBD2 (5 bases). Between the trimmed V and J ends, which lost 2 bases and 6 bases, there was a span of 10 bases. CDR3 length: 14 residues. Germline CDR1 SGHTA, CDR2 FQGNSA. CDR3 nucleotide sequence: TGTGCCAGCAGCTTACGAGGGCAGCCCGGGGAGCTGTTTTTT. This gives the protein CASSLRGQPGELFF. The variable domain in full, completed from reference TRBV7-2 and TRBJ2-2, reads GAGVSQSPSNKVTEKGKDVELRCDPISGHTALYWYRQSLGQGLEFLIYFQGNSAPDKSGLPSDRFSAERTGGSVSTLTIQRTQQEDSAVYLCASSLRGQPGELFFGEGSRLTVL.